One and the same sample provided the 24 T cell receptor beta chains below, sequenced in a study of metastatic and nonmetastatic thyroid tumors. TCRdb reprocessed the PCR reads via MiXCR. The data contain approximately 13,000 clones, roughly 28% of them seen just once; the ten biggest clones take up roughly 3.7%. Each patient came to thyroid surgery without any prior treatment (of any kind). The sample taken for sequencing was blood. The receptors here all came from a female donor with papillary thyroid cancer or a benign thyroid nodule (not recorded which). Some clones in this sample may be carry-over from other donors' samples.

Many counts were recorded for this clone. CDR3 region: CSAVRDGRVDVGTQYF. The DNA for the CDR3 is TGCAGTGCCGTAAGGGACGGGAGGGTGGATGTGGGGACCCAGTACTTC. This chain uses TRBV20-1 with TRBJ2-5, with 8 bases that match TRBD2. The germline V gene encodes CDR1 DFQATT and CDR2 SNEGSKA (reference sequence). J gave up 7 bases and V 6 bases, and 19 bases lay outside the gene matches. The CDR3 is 16 amino acids.

In regard to this clone: One junction end does not reproduce the germline sequence, and a read error may be involved. The chain links TRBV5-1 to TRBJ1-3; D is undetermined. Germline V gene sequence: CDR1 SGHRS, CDR2 YFSETQ. The CDR3 length is 13 residues. The CDR3 nucleotides read TGCGCCCGCAGCTTGGATTGCCGAAACAACATATATTTT. Protein: CARSLDCRNNIYF.

The V gene is TRBV11-2, the J gene TRBJ2-7; 16 positions match TRBD2. From germline, CDR1 is SGHAT and CDR2 FQNNGV. The V gene end was trimmed by 1 base and the J gene end by 2 bases; junction bases not matched to a gene: 5. CDR3 length equals 18 residues. DNA of the CDR3: TGTGCCAGCAGCTTAGGCCGGGGACTAGCGGGAGGGACCTACGAGCAGTACTTC. It codes for CASSLGRGLAGGTYEQYF.

The chain joins TRBV6-1 to TRBJ2-7; TRBD1 matches 10 bases. Germline V CDR1 and CDR2: MNHNS, SASEGT. Losses at the gene ends were 6 bases for V and 9 bases for J; bases not matched to a gene: 11. The CDR3 loop spans 14 amino acids. The CDR3 sequence: CASRPPGTGVRQYF. In nucleotides, the CDR3 is TGTGCCAGCAGACCCCCAGGGACAGGGGTCAGGCAGTACTTC.

This clone has a handful of counts. The V call is TRBV6-1, the J call TRBJ2-7, with a possible D match to TRBD1 (6 bases). This CDR3 comprises 14 residues. Germline values: CDR1 MNHNS, CDR2 SASEGT. Trimming removed 5 bases from V and 5 bases from J, with 16 bases in between. CDR3 residues: CASSTGAGDNEQYF. CDR3 DNA sequence: TGTGCCAGCAGTACCGGTGCTGGGGACAACGAGCAGTACTTC.

This clone ranks as medium-sized (0.01 to 0.1%). The chain is built from TRBV19 and TRBJ2-2; 7 bases fit TRBD1. The trim removed 4 bases at V and 4 bases at J, leaving 6 bases unmatched. The germline gives CDR1 LNHDA, CDR2 SQIVND (reference sequence). The CDR3 has 15 residues. This CDR3 reads CASSSDRDGTGELFF. As DNA, the CDR3 is TGTGCCAGTAGTAGTGACAGGGACGGCACCGGGGAGCTGTTTTTT. The complete variable domain, with remaining parts taken from reference TRBV19 and TRBJ2-2, reads DGGITQSPKYLFRKEGQNVTLSCEQNLNHDAMYWYRQDPGQGLRLIYYSQIVNDFQKGDIAEGYSVSREKKESFPLTVTSAQKNPTAFYLCASSSDRDGTGELFFGEGSRLTVL.

V gene TRBV7-9 combines with J gene TRBJ1-2; unclear D gene. Germline CDR1 SEHNR, CDR2 FQNEAQ (reference sequence). The V gene lost 7 bases and the J gene lost 7 bases, with 16 bases spanning the gap. The CDR3 extends over 13 amino acids. The CDR3 sequence: CASKNLTGSGYTF. The DNA of the CDR3 is TGTGCCAGCAAAAACCTAACCGGCAGTGGCTACACCTTC.

Sample share makes this clone medium-sized. The chain couples TRBV5-1 to TRBJ2-3; the match to TRBD2 covers 9 bases. V shed 4 bases and J 0 bases; nucleotides not matched to a gene: 6. The V gene's germline CDR1 is SGHRS and CDR2 YFSETQ. The CDR3 totals 16 residues. The CDR3 is CASSLGLAHSTDTQYF. The DNA of the CDR3 is TGCGCCAGCAGCCTAGGACTAGCGCACAGCACAGATACGCAGTATTTT. The full variable domain, completed using reference TRBV5-1 and TRBJ2-3, is KAGVTQTPRYLIKTRGQQVTLSCSPISGHRSVSWYQQTPGQGLQFLFEYFSETQRNKGNFPGRFSGRQFSNSRSEMNVSTLELGDSALYLCASSLGLAHSTDTQYFGPGTRLTVL.

This clone appeared many times. V is TRBV25-1 and J is TRBJ1-5; D perhaps matches TRBD1 (5 bases). Looked up from germline, CDR1 is MGHDK and CDR2 is SYGVNS. The CDR3 covers 13 residues. Trimming stripped 3 bases from V and 10 bases from J, with 13 bases between. The CDR3 sequence: CASSDGQGGPQHF. Written as DNA, the CDR3 is TGTGCCAGCAGTGATGGTCAGGGTGGCCCCCAGCATTTT.

The table lists this clone with a few counts. V and J are TRBV19 and TRBJ2-7, with D uncertain. V lost 4 bases and J lost 2, with 6 bases in between. Germline assignment: CDR1 LNHDA and CDR2 SQIVND (reference sequence). The CDR3 runs to 12 residues. CDR3 in DNA: TGTGCCAGTAGTAATGCCGCCTACGAGCAGTACTTC. This translates into CASSNAAYEQYF.

By sample share, this clone is medium-sized (0.01 to 0.1%). The gene calls are TRBV7-3 and TRBJ1-1; D is undetermined. With 0 bases removed from V and 1 base from J, the gap between germline ends came to 3 bases. This CDR3 spans 13 amino acids. Germline V gene data show CDR1 as SGHTA and CDR2 as FQGTGA. Here the CDR3 DNA reads TGTGCCAGCAGCTTAACCCCGAACACTGAAGCTTTCTTT. It specifies CASSLTPNTEAFF.

The genes are TRBV7-8 and TRBJ2-7; no definite D call. V gave up 0 bases and J gave up 3 bases, with 3 bases separating them. Germline CDR1 reads SGHVS; CDR2 reads FQNEAQ. The CDR3 runs to 12 residues. CDR3: CASSLALYEQYF. CDR3 bases: TGTGCCAGCAGCTTAGCACTCTACGAGCAGTACTTC.

This clone is labeled as medium-sized (0.01 to 0.1%). V gene TRBV6-1 combines with J gene TRBJ1-1; TRBD1 might be the D (6 bases). CDR1 and CDR2 from the germline V gene are MNHNS and SASEGT. The CDR3 has 13 amino acids. The V end was cut by 6 bases, the J end by 1 base, with 9 bases between. The CDR3 DNA reads TGTGCCAGCAGCTGGGGGCCGAACACTGAAGCTTTCTTT. This translates into CASSWGPNTEAFF.

This clone is deemed medium-sized. This chain uses TRBV19 with TRBJ2-7, with TRBD1 as a possible D gene (5 bases). The CDR3 covers 13 residues. Germline loops: CDR1 LNHDA, CDR2 SQIVND (reference sequence). V was shortened by 4 bases and J by 4 bases, with 11 bases between the two germline ends. CDR3 loop: CASSKGQGYEQYF. The CDR3 nucleotides are TGTGCCAGTAGTAAGGGGCAGGGTTACGAGCAGTACTTC.

The table lists this clone with a few counts. The chain uses TRBV6-1 and TRBJ2-7; D unclear. The V end lost 2 bases, the J end lost 2 bases, and 7 bases lay between the germline ends. Germline CDR1 reads MNHNS; CDR2 reads SASEGT. The CDR3 is 13 amino acids. The CDR3 loop is CASSERVPYEQYV. The CDR3 DNA reads as TGTGCCAGCAGTGAAAGGGTACCCTACGAGCAGTACGTC.

The genes are TRBV20-1 and TRBJ2-2; TRBD2 aligns across 10 bases. Looked up from germline, CDR1 is DFQATT and CDR2 is SNEGSKA (reference sequence). This CDR3 is built from 14 residues. The J segment lost 3 bases and the V segment lost 2 bases, leaving 0 bases of the junction unmatched. In nucleotides, the CDR3 is TGCAGTGCTAGACTAGCGGGAGACACCGGGGAGCTGTTTTTT. Its translation is CSARLAGDTGELFF.

This clone was detected ten times or more. The chain links TRBV14 to TRBJ2-3; D may be TRBD1 or TRBD2 (5 bases each). Per germline, CDR1 SGHDN and CDR2 FVKESK. Between the trimmed V and J ends, which lost 4 bases and 0 bases, there was a span of 14 bases. The CDR3 has 16 amino acids. CDR3 residues: CASSPSGLPSTDTQYF. The CDR3 coding sequence is TGTGCCAGCAGCCCATCGGGGCTACCTAGCACAGATACGCAGTATTTT.

The CDR3, as DNA: TGTGCCAGCAGCCTTGACACAGGGTCCTACGAGCAGTACTTC. Translation gives CASSLDTGSYEQYF. The V gene is TRBV7-6, the J gene TRBJ2-7; D possibly corresponds to TRBD1 (6 bases). The V end was cut by 5 bases, the J end by 1 base, with 12 bases between. Germline V lookup: CDR1 SGHVS, CDR2 FNYEAQ. The CDR3 is 14 residues long.

As regards this clone: Sequence at one end of the junction differs from germline and may be a read error. V usage is TRBV12-3 or TRBV12-4 and J usage is TRBJ2-7, with D perhaps matching TRBD2 (7 bases). The CDR3 loop spans 13 amino acids. The chain's CDR3 is CASSLRGGSEQKF. The CDR3 nucleotides are TGTGCCAGCAGTTTAAGGGGGGGATCCGAACAGAAGTTC.

The gene calls are TRBV7-8 and TRBJ1-6; D may be TRBD1 (5 bases). The CDR3 is 15 amino acids. Deletions cut 2 bases from V and 7 bases from J, with 12 bases between. Germline loops: CDR1 SGHVS, CDR2 FQNEAQ. CDR3: CASSLFPRANSPLHF. The CDR3 coding sequence is TGTGCCAGCAGCTTATTCCCCAGGGCGAATTCACCCCTCCACTTT.

This clone is judged medium-sized. V gene TRBV20-1 combines with J gene TRBJ2-1, with TRBD2 identical over 16 bases. Trimming cost V 3 bases and J 5 bases; bases outside gene matches: 7. The CDR3 is 17 amino acids. CDR1 and CDR2 (germline): DFQATT, SNEGSKA (reference sequence). In DNA form, the CDR3 reads TGCAGTGCTAGGGAAGGGACTAGCGGGGGGGCTAACAATGAGCAGTTCTTC. Protein sequence: CSAREGTSGGANNEQFF.

By its share, this clone is medium-sized. The rearrangement links TRBV7-2 to TRBJ1-5; the D gene is possibly TRBD1 (5 bases). Germline assignment: CDR1 SGHTA and CDR2 FQGNSA. The CDR3 totals 14 residues. Trimming left V 4 bases short and J 4 bases short, with 11 bases between. The DNA of the CDR3 is TGTGCCAGCAGCTATAATTGGGGGAATCAGCCCCAGCATTTT. Protein product: CASSYNWGNQPQHF.

This clone was seen just once. For the CDR3, the DNA is TGTGCCAGCAGCCCGACAGGGTTTTCTGGAAACACCATATATTTT. It translates to CASSPTGFSGNTIYF. This sequence joins TRBV11-3 and TRBJ1-3; 7 bases agree with TRBD1. The CDR3 loop spans 15 amino acids. Per the germline V gene, CDR1 is SGHNT and CDR2 is YENEEA. V was clipped by 5 bases and J by 1 base; unmatched bases: 5.

This clone appeared many times. The chain couples TRBV5-1 to TRBJ2-1; D remains ambiguous. V was pared by 3 bases and J by 6 bases, with 10 bases between. This CDR3 is built from 13 residues. The V gene's germline CDR1 is SGHRS and CDR2 YFSETQ. Here the CDR3 DNA reads TGCGCCAGCAGCTCGGATCTTTTCAATGAGCAGTTCTTC. It encodes CASSSDLFNEQFF.